These 29 T cell receptor beta chains were all obtained from the same sample, sequenced in a study of human T cells and chemical hapten exposure. As to time point: pre-sensitization, week 0. Described treatment: therapeutic diphenylcyclopropenone sensitization with weekly scalp DPC. TCRdb analysed the RACE reads with MiXCR anew, one entry per CDR3 protein. Of under 300,000 distinct CDR3 sequences listed, over 7.5% are singletons. Sequenced material: whole blood, taken in connection with sensitization to the hapten diphenylcyclopropenone (DPC). These receptors were obtained from a man aged 18 to 29 with alopecia areata. Some clones in this sample may be carry-over from other donors' samples.

This clonotype was picked up a small number of times. The chain recombines TRBV6-6 with TRBJ2-7; D is undetermined. Germline V gene sequence: CDR1 MNHNY, CDR2 SVGAGI (reference sequence). The CDR3 extends over 11 amino acids. V was pared by 5 bases and J by 4 bases, with 6 bases between. The CDR3 DNA reads as TGTGCCAGCAGTCTACTATACGAGCAGTACTTC. Translation: CASSLLYEQYF.

The chain uses TRBV6-5 and TRBJ2-1; 11 nucleotides agree with TRBD2. V was pared by 7 bases and J by 4 bases, with 6 bases of the junction left unmatched. The CDR3 spans 15 residues. Germline CDR1 and CDR2: MNHEY and SVGAGI. This CDR3 reads CASTNLAGGYNEQFF. CDR3 nucleotides: TGTGCCAGCACCAATCTAGCGGGGGGTTACAATGAGCAGTTCTTC.

This clonotype was recorded a few times. For the CDR3, the DNA is TGTGCCAGCAGCTTGAGACTAGCGGGCGATGAGCAGTTCTTC. This translates into CASSLRLAGDEQFF. The rearrangement links TRBV7-2 to TRBJ2-1; 10 bases line up with TRBD2. V lost 3 bases and J lost 8; bases outside the gene matches: 4. The CDR3 is 14 residues long. Per germline, CDR1 SGHTA and CDR2 FQGNSA.

The gene calls are TRBV7-2 and TRBJ2-7; D is undetermined. This CDR3 comprises 13 residues. With 5 bases removed from V and 0 bases from J, the gap between germline ends came to 8 bases. Per the germline V gene, CDR1 is SGHTA and CDR2 is FQGNSA. CDR3 protein: CASSILPSYEQYV. For the CDR3, the DNA is TGTGCCAGCAGCATCTTACCCTCCTACGAGCAGTACGTC.

This chain joins TRBV29-1 and TRBJ2-1; TRBD2 aligns across 9 bases. Trimming cost V 6 bases and J 6 bases; bases outside gene matches: 9. CDR1 SQVTM and CDR2 ANQGSEA come from the germline V gene. The CDR3 has 14 amino acids. The CDR3 nucleotides read TGCAGCGTACTAAGGGCTAGCGGGGCCAATGAGCAGTTCTTC. Protein: CSVLRASGANEQFF.

The table lists this clonotype with many counts. The rearrangement uses TRBV5-1 and TRBJ1-1; possible D gene TRBD1, 6 bases. The CDR3 consists of 16 residues. With 2 bases removed from V and 1 base from J, the gap between germline ends came to 15 bases. CDR1 is SGHRS, CDR2 YFSETQ, per germline. The CDR3 sequence: CASSLTPGQPNTEAFF. The CDR3 coding sequence is TGCGCCAGCAGCTTAACACCGGGACAACCGAACACTGAAGCTTTCTTT.

This chain uses TRBV7-4 with TRBJ1-5; the D gene is possibly TRBD1 (5 bases). The CDR3 extends over 16 amino acids. CDR1 and CDR2 (germline): SGHVT, SQSDAQ. V shed 5 bases and J shed 0 bases, with 14 bases lying between them. The CDR3 loop is CASSRTGAYSNQPQHF. DNA of the CDR3: TGTGCCAGCAGCAGAACCGGGGCCTATAGCAATCAGCCCCAGCATTTT.

This sequence joins TRBV15 and TRBJ1-1; D uncertain. V was cut by 0 bases and J by 3 bases, with 11 bases left in between. Germline V CDR1 and CDR2: LNHNV, YYDKDF (reference sequence). CDR3 size: 15 residues. Here the CDR3 reads CATSRDLEGHTEAFF. The CDR3 DNA is TGTGCCACCAGCAGAGATCTTGAGGGCCACACTGAAGCTTTCTTT.

Notes on this clonotype: An end of the junction does not agree with germline; a read error may underlie this. The chain has TRBV6-6 and TRBJ2-4, with D perhaps matching TRBD1 (6 bases). Germline-derived CDR1 and CDR2 are MNHNY and SVGAGI (reference sequence). The CDR3 consists of 13 residues. The CDR3 protein is CASRPGQKNIQHF. The CDR3 nucleotides are TGTGCCAGCAGGCCCGGACAGAAAAACATTCAGCACTTC.

The rearrangement uses TRBV7-2 and TRBJ2-1; no clear D gene. This CDR3 comprises 15 residues. CDR1 is SGHTA and CDR2 is FQGNSA in the germline V gene. V was cut by 2 bases and J by 0 bases, with 8 bases left in between. This CDR3 reads CASSLSESSYNEQFF. The CDR3 coding sequence is TGTGCCAGCAGCTTATCCGAGAGCTCCTACAATGAGCAGTTCTTC.

This clonotype has a handful of counts. The CDR3, as DNA: TGTGCCAGCAGTTACGGGACCCCAGTCAAAAACATTCAGTACTTC. It codes for CASSYGTPVKNIQYF. V and J are TRBV6-5 and TRBJ2-4; D could derive from TRBD1 or TRBD2 (5 bases each). The CDR3 loop spans 15 amino acids. Germline CDR1 MNHEY, CDR2 SVGAGI. The V and J ends lost 2 bases and 3 bases respectively, with 11 bases between them.

The sample holds many counts of this clonotype. The chain joins TRBV12-3 or TRBV12-4 to TRBJ1-1; D not resolved. V lost 6 bases, J lost 2 bases, and 10 bases lay in between. The CDR3 has 13 residues. CDR3 nucleotide sequence: TGTGCCAGCAGCCGTAAACCAAACACTGAAGCTTTCTTT. This encodes CASSRKPNTEAFF.

The chain has TRBV10-3 and TRBJ2-3; 10 bases match TRBD2. Germline assignment: CDR1 ENHRY and CDR2 SYGVKD. V lost 6 bases and J lost 3; bases outside the gene matches: 9. The CDR3 covers 16 residues. CDR3 bases: TGTGCCATCAGAGCGGGGGGGCCGAAAGAGACAGATACGCAGTATTTT. This gives the protein CAIRAGGPKETDTQYF.

This clonotype was detected many times. The genes are TRBV7-9 and TRBJ1-1; D remains unclear. V gave up 4 bases and J gave up 0 bases, with 9 bases separating them. Germline CDR1 reads SEHNR; CDR2 reads FQNEAQ (reference sequence). The CDR3 has 14 amino acids. CDR3 sequence: CASSSSYLNTEAFF. The CDR3 coding sequence is TGTGCCAGCAGCTCCTCCTACCTGAACACTGAAGCTTTCTTT.

V and J are TRBV4-3 and TRBJ2-1; 7 bases align to TRBD2. Per germline, CDR1 LGHNA and CDR2 YSLEER. The CDR3 has 15 residues. Unmatched junction bases numbered 11, after V lost 4 bases and J lost 8 bases. CDR3 sequence reads: CASSRSGARTDEQFF. DNA for the CDR3: TGCGCCAGCAGCCGAAGCGGGGCCCGGACGGATGAGCAGTTCTTC.

The rearrangement uses TRBV28 and TRBJ2-2, with 8 bases that match TRBD1. CDR1 and CDR2 from the germline V gene are MDHEN and SYDVKM. The CDR3 spans 17 residues. Trimming took 3 bases from V and 0 from J; bases not matched to a gene: 6. This CDR3 is CASSFHPGGPNTGELFF. The CDR3 bases are TGTGCCAGCAGTTTCCACCCAGGGGGCCCGAACACCGGGGAGCTGTTTTTT.

The chain recombines TRBV6-5 with TRBJ2-1; D perhaps matches TRBD2 (6 bases). Germline V gene data show CDR1 as MNHEY and CDR2 as SVGAGI. With 5 bases removed from V and 7 bases from J, the gap between germline ends came to 18 bases. The CDR3 has 15 residues. Written as DNA, the CDR3 is TGTGCCAGCAGTGCTAGTGGGGGGTTGGGAAATGAGCAGTTCTTC. Its translation is CASSASGGLGNEQFF.

This chain links TRBV12-3 or TRBV12-4 with TRBJ2-6, with TRBD1 identical over 9 bases. V was clipped by 3 bases and J by 4 bases; unmatched bases: 4. This CDR3 has 16 residues. CDR3 sequence reads: CASSLYRGLGANVLTF. In DNA form, the CDR3 reads TGTGCCAGCAGTTTGTACAGGGGGCTCGGGGCCAACGTCCTGACTTTC.

This clonotype was counted ten times or more. The chain uses TRBV29-1 and TRBJ1-4; D possibly corresponds to TRBD1 (6 bases). This CDR3 has 13 residues. CDR1 and CDR2 (germline): SQVTM, ANQGSEA. Trimming left V 8 bases short and J 8 bases short, with 18 bases between. The CDR3 loop is CSTRDRFGEKLFF. The CDR3 DNA is TGCAGCACCCGTGACAGGTTCGGAGAAAAACTGTTTTTT.

This clonotype was detected only a few times. The CDR3 DNA reads TGTGCCAGCAGTATAGGCAATCAGCCCCAGCATTTT. This codes for CASSIGNQPQHF. The chain employs TRBV6-2 or TRBV6-3 and TRBJ1-5; D not resolved. This CDR3 spans 12 amino acids. The V end was cut by 5 bases, the J end by 2 bases, with 4 bases between. Germline lookup yields CDR1 MNHEY and CDR2 SVGEGT.

This clonotype was seen at least ten times. This chain connects TRBV29-1 to TRBJ1-3; D perhaps matches TRBD1 (5 bases). Trimming shortened V by 6 bases and J by 0 bases, and 6 bases separated the two germline ends. Germline CDR1 is SQVTM and CDR2 is ANQGSEA. The CDR3 totals 12 residues. The CDR3 reads CSVGASGNTIYF. DNA for the CDR3: TGCAGCGTCGGGGCCTCTGGAAACACCATATATTTT.

This clonotype was observed a few times. V gene TRBV6-6 combines with J gene TRBJ1-5, with D possibly matching TRBD1 (6 bases). The CDR3 loop spans 17 amino acids. Trimming stripped 3 bases from V and 4 bases from J, with 19 bases between. The V gene's germline CDR1 is MNHNY and CDR2 SVGAGI (reference sequence). CDR3 residues: CASSYTRQALANQPQHF. The DNA of the CDR3 is TGTGCCAGCAGTTATACCCGACAGGCGTTGGCTAATCAGCCCCAGCATTTT.

The V and J genes are TRBV28 and TRBJ2-7; 7 bases match TRBD1. With 6 bases clipped from V and 1 base from J, the junction kept 9 bases outside the gene matches. The CDR3 totals 15 residues. Germline V CDR1 and CDR2: MDHEN, SYDVKM. The CDR3, as DNA: TGTGCCAGCAGGACGTGGACAGGTTCATCCTACGAGCAGTACTTC. Encoded protein: CASRTWTGSSYEQYF.

This clonotype was observed a few times. The chain employs TRBV18 and TRBJ1-1; no clear D gene. The ends were cut back, 2 bases at V and 2 bases at J, with 9 bases in the middle. In germline, CDR1 is KGHSH, CDR2 LQKENI. The CDR3 runs to 14 residues. The CDR3 is CASSPGHLNTEAFF. The CDR3 bases are TGTGCCAGCTCACCAGGGCACCTAAACACTGAAGCTTTCTTT.

The rearrangement joins TRBV27 to TRBJ2-1; D ambiguous. In germline, CDR1 is MNHEY, CDR2 SMNVEV (reference sequence). The V end was cut by 5 bases, the J end by 2 bases, with 13 bases between. The CDR3 is 15 residues long. The CDR3 spells CASSPPAAPYNEQFF. CDR3 nucleotide sequence: TGTGCCAGCAGTCCTCCTGCGGCCCCCTACAATGAGCAGTTCTTC.

This clonotype was picked up a small number of times. This chain links TRBV7-2 with TRBJ2-3, with 12 bases identical to TRBD2. Trimming took 5 bases from V and 1 from J; bases not matched to a gene: 13. CDR3 size: 19 residues. CDR1 is SGHTA, CDR2 FQGNSA, per germline. The CDR3 protein is CASSPWTSGAGLGTDTQYF. Written as DNA, the CDR3 is TGTGCCAGCAGCCCTTGGACTAGCGGGGCGGGCTTAGGCACAGATACGCAGTATTTT. Variable domain in full (rest from reference TRBV7-2 and TRBJ2-3): GAGVSQSPSNKVTEKGKDVELRCDPISGHTALYWYRQSLGQGLEFLIYFQGNSAPDKSGLPSDRFSAERTGGSVSTLTIQRTQQEDSAVYLCASSPWTSGAGLGTDTQYFGPGTRLTVL.

This clonotype has only a few counts. The V and J genes are TRBV20-1 and TRBJ2-7; maybe TRBD2 (5 bases). Trimming took off 7 bases at V and 6 bases at J, with 13 bases between the two ends. Germline V gives CDR1 DFQATT, CDR2 SNEGSKA (reference sequence). This CDR3 is built from 11 residues. The CDR3 DNA sequence: TGCAGTGGAGGGCTCGAGGGCGAGCAGTACTTC. This encodes CSGGLEGEQYF.

This clonotype has a handful of counts. V gene TRBV4-1 combines with J gene TRBJ2-3; TRBD2 might be the D (7 bases). The germline V and J ends were trimmed by 4 bases and 5 bases, with 25 bases remaining between them. Germline loops: CDR1 MGHRA, CDR2 YSYEKL. CDR3 size: 18 residues. Here the CDR3 reads CASSLMTLRGGRRDTQYF. CDR3 nucleotides: TGCGCCAGCAGCCTCATGACACTTAGGGGGGGGCGCAGAGATACGCAGTATTTT.

This clonotype has more than one count but fewer than ten. This sequence joins TRBV7-9 and TRBJ2-5; 12 bases line up with TRBD2. The CDR3 runs 17 residues. From germline, CDR1 is SEHNR and CDR2 FQNEAQ (reference sequence). The ends lost 5 bases at V and 1 base at J; junction bases unmatched: 8. The CDR3, as DNA: TGTGCCAGCAGCCCCGGAACTAGCGGGGGGTCCCAAGAGACCCAGTACTTC. Protein: CASSPGTSGGSQETQYF.